This entry concerns a single TCR beta chain. Its antigen is currently unknown. This sample stems from a study of CD8+ T cells in alopecia areata. About the study: A regimen of oral tofacitinib, 5 to 10 mg twice daily, was given to treated patients. Tofacitinib continued for 6 to 18 months and was then withheld for 6 months.

Germline V gene data show CDR1 as SQVTM and CDR2 as ANQGSEA. The CDR3 is 15 residues long. The V gene lost 0 bases and the J gene lost 4 bases, with 12 bases spanning the gap. Findings and limits, study-wide: Normal scalp showed lower clonality than lesional scalp, especially alopecia totalis/universalis. Although TCR sharing was seen in mice, sharing across patients was less clear, possibly for HLA-related reasons.

In each case, RNA was isolated and then reverse transcribed into cDNA as the sequencing template. Some clones are missing from TCRdb's copy, which holds only in-frame ones; the method was immunoSEQ multiplex PCR. The profile shows 150,000 or so clones, roughly 50% of them singletons. The receptor's source is a human donor with alopecia areata. The V and J genes are TRBV29-1 and TRBJ2-2, with D possibly TRBD1 on 5 matching bases. The sample here was CD8+ T cells sorted from blood, taken at week 0. For the CDR3, the DNA is TGCAGCGTTGAAGATTTAGCAGGGTCCACCGGGGAGCTGTTTTTT. It translates to CSVEDLAGSTGELFF.